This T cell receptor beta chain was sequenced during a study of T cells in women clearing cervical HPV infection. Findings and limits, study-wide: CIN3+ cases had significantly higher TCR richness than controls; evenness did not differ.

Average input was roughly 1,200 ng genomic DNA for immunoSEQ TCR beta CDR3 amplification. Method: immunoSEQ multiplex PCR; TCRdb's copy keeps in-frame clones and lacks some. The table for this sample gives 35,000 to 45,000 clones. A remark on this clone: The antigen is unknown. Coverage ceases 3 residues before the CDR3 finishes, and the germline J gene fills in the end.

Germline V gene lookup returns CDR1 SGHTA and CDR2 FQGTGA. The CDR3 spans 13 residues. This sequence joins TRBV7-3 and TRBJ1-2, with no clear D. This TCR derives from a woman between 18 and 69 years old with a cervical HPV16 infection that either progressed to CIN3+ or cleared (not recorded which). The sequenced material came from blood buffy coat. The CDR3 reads CASSSGRGDTYTF. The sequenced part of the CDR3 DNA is TGTGCCAGCTCAAGCGGGAGAGGAGATACC.